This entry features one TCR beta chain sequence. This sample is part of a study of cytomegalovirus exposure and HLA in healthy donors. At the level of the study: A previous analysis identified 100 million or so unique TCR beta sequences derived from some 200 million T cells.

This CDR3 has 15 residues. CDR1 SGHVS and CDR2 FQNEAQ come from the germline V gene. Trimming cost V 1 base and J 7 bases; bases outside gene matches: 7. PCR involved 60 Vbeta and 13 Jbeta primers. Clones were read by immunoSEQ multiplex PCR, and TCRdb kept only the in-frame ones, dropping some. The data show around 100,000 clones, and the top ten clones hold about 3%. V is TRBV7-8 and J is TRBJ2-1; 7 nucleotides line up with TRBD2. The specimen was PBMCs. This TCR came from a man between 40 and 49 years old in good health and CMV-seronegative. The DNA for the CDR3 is TGTGCCAGCAGCTTAGTCGCGGGAGCTAGGAATGAGCAGTTCTTC. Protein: CASSLVAGARNEQFF.